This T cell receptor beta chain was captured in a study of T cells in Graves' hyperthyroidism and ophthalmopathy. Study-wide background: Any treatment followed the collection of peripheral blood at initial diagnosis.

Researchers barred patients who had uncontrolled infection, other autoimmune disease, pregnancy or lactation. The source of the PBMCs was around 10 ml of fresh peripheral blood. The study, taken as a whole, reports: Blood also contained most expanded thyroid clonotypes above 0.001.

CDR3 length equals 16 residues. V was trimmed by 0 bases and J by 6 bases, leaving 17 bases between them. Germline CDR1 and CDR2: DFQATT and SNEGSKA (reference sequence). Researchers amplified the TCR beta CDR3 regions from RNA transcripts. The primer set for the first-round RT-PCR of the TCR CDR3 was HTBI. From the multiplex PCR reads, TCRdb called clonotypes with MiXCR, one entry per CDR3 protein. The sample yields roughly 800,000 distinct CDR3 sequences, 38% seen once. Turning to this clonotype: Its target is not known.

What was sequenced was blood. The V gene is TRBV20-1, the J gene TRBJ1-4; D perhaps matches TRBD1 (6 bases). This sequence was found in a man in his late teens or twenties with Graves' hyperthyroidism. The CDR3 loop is CSARDQGGRGYEKLFF. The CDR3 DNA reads TGCAGTGCTAGAGATCAAGGCGGCAGGGGATATGAAAAACTGTTTTTT.